This TCR beta chain is drawn from a study of blood T cell repertoires in COVID-19. Study-wide context: T cells, B-cell-depleted T cells, or PBMCs provided the cDNA or gDNA that served as material.

Authors' methods: Scientists estimated how many nucleated cells there were by amplifying reference gene primers. Sequencing was performed with immunoSEQ multiplex PCR; in TCRdb, only in-frame clones are kept and a portion is missing. V and J calls and clone size are copied from that table; D and trimming were computed from the DNA. The table lists about 200,000 clones, roughly nine tenths of them singletons, with 0.7% to 0.95% in the top ten. This CDR3 is 14 amino acids long. Trimming at V came to 4 bases and at J to 6 bases, leaving 6 bases not matched to a gene. Germline loops: CDR1 MNHEY, CDR2 SVGEGT.

This TCR was sampled from a woman aged 65 to 85 with acute or convalescent COVID-19. Material for sequencing was peripheral blood. The genes are TRBV6-2 or TRBV6-3 and TRBJ1-2; 9 nucleotides match TRBD1. DNA for the CDR3: TGTGCCAGCAGTTCCGGGACAGGGAGGCATGGCTACACCTTC. It codes for CASSSGTGRHGYTF.